This is a list of T cell receptor beta chains from one sample in a study of neurological immune-mediated disorders. In TCRdb, the 5' RACE reads were re-called with MiXCR into one record per CDR3 protein. The sample has about 45,000 distinct CDR3 sequences, around an eighth seen once. Material for sequencing was PBMCs. The receptors derive from a man aged 25 to 40 in good health. Each CDR3 is given with its conserved first and last residue. The order of the fields is V gene, D gene, clone size, CDR3 length, J gene, CDR3 protein, CDR3 DNA. A D gene is named only where the DNA matches it firmly. Clone size appears in some rows only: once, few, many, or a class for an expanded clone.

TRBV29-1	TRBD1	many	13	TRBJ2-7	CSVRGQGAFEQYF	TGCAGCGTTAGGGGACAGGGGGCTTTTGAGCAGTACTTC
TRBV5-4	TRBD2	many	14	TRBJ2-3	CASSYSRTSGIEYF	TGTGCCAGCAGCTACTCCCGGACTAGCGGGATAGAGTATTTT
TRBV7-6	NA	many	14	TRBJ2-2	CASSLGQSTGELFF	TGTGCCAGCAGCTTAGGACAAAGCACCGGGGAGCTGTTTTTT
TRBV6-5	NA	many	15	TRBJ2-3	CASSYSEGYTDTQYF	TGTGCCAGCAGTTACTCGGAAGGATACACAGATACGCAGTATTTT
TRBV12-3/TRBV12-4	TRBD2	many	16	TRBJ2-1	CASSFGGTSGYNEQFF	TGTGCCAGCAGTTTCGGGGGGACTAGCGGGTACAATGAGCAGTTCTTC
TRBV27	NA	many	13	TRBJ2-5	CASRPGWGETQYF	TGTGCCAGCAGGCCGGGGTGGGGAGAGACCCAGTACTTC
TRBV4-1	TRBD1	many	14	TRBJ1-2	CASSSPGQSYGYTF	TGCGCCAGCAGCAGCCCGGGACAGAGCTATGGCTACACCTTC
TRBV20-1	NA	NA	15	TRBJ2-3	CSAPRYSSIPDTQYF	TGCAGTGCCCCCCGGTATAGTAGTATTCCAGATACGCAGTATTTT
TRBV2	NA	many	16	TRBJ2-3	CASSEPWDGGTDTQYF	TGTGCCAGCAGTGAACCCTGGGACGGAGGCACAGATACGCAGTATTTT
TRBV5-6	NA	many	14	TRBJ2-5	CASSLPNTQETQYF	TGTGCCAGCAGCTTGCCGAACACACAAGAGACCCAGTACTTC
TRBV7-2	NA	NA	22	TRBJ2-1	CASSFYICSASLRGSSYNEQFF	NA
TRBV5-1	NA	many	13	TRBJ1-2	CASSPNRVEGYTF	TGCGCCAGCAGCCCAAACAGGGTTGAGGGCTACACCTTC
TRBV4-1	TRBD2	many	16	TRBJ2-7	CASSPGLAGADYEQYF	TGCGCCAGCAGCCCCGGACTAGCGGGAGCAGATTACGAGCAGTACTTC
TRBV5-1	NA	many	14	TRBJ2-3	CASSLVLETDTQYF	TGCGCCAGCAGCTTAGTTCTGGAGACAGATACGCAGTATTTT
TRBV28	NA	many	13	TRBJ2-7	CASSFGSGNEQYF	TGTGCCAGCAGTTTCGGGAGTGGAAACGAGCAGTACTTC
TRBV7-6	NA	many	15	TRBJ2-2	CASSLAGGNTGELFF	TGTGCCAGCAGCTTAGCGGGGGGGAACACCGGGGAGCTGTTTTTT
TRBV5-1	TRBD1	many	15	TRBJ2-2	CASIPGTANTGELFF	TGCGCCAGCATCCCCGGGACAGCGAACACCGGGGAGCTGTTTTTT
TRBV28	TRBD2	many	17	TRBJ2-1	CASSQTTLAMENNEQFF	TGTGCCAGCAGTCAGACGACACTAGCGATGGAGAACAATGAGCAGTTCTTC
TRBV28	NA	many	15	TRBJ2-1	CASSLWGSSYNEQFF	TGTGCCAGCAGTTTATGGGGCTCTTCCTACAATGAGCAGTTCTTC
TRBV28	NA	many	11	TRBJ2-7	CASSSLYEQYF	TGTGCCAGCAGTTCCCTGTACGAGCAGTACTTC
TRBV15	NA	few	15	TRBJ1-1	CATSRGLERNTEAFF	TGTGCCACCAGCAGAGGGCTGGAAAGAAACACTGAAGCTTTCTTT
TRBV7-3	NA	many	15	TRBJ2-5	CASSLLGGPKETQYF	TGTGCCAGCAGCTTATTAGGAGGGCCCAAGGAGACCCAGTACTTC
TRBV5-1	NA	many	16	TRBJ2-4	CASSTRRARAKNIQYF	TGCGCCAGCAGCACCCGGAGAGCACGAGCCAAAAACATTCAGTACTTC
TRBV18	NA	many	15	TRBJ1-4	CASSSPGHSGEKLFF	TGTGCCAGCTCATCCCCGGGACACTCTGGTGAAAAACTGTTTTTT
TRBV20-1	TRBD2	NA	12	TRBJ2-1	CSAPGTSNEQFF	TGCAGTGCTCCCGGGACTAGCAATGAGCAGTTCTTC
TRBV7-8	TRBD1	many	15	TRBJ1-6	CASSLGTGGRSPLHF	TGTGCCAGCAGCTTAGGGACAGGCGGTCGGTCACCCCTCCACTTT
TRBV6-5	NA	many	12	TRBJ2-1	CASRGTYNEQFF	TGTGCCAGCAGGGGCACATACAATGAGCAGTTCTTC